The 4 T cell receptor beta chains below all came from one sample that was sequenced in a study of blood T cell repertoires in COVID-19. Only in-frame clones appear in the TCRdb table, and some are missing; sequencing was by immunoSEQ multiplex PCR. The sample has under 200,000 clones, roughly 82% seen once. The sequenced sample consisted of PBMCs or T cells enriched from blood (not recorded which). These receptors were collected from a woman aged 55-70 years with acute COVID-19.

This chain links TRBV15 with TRBJ2-7; 8 bases agree with TRBD2. Germline-derived CDR1 and CDR2 are LNHNV and YYDKDF (reference sequence). The CDR3 is made up of 15 amino acids. After removal of 0 bases from V and 4 bases from J, the junction contained 5 bases not matched to a gene. CDR3 sequence reads: CATSRDTGLGYEQYF. CDR3 DNA: TGTGCCACCAGCAGAGATACGGGACTAGGTTACGAGCAGTACTTC.

The chain couples TRBV5-6 to TRBJ2-1; possibly TRBD1 for D (6 bases). V was pared by 1 base and J by 4 bases, with 15 bases between. CDR3 length: 16 amino acids. In germline, CDR1 is SGHDT, CDR2 YYEEEE. CDR3 in amino acids: CASSLFTGQRYNEQFF. In DNA, the CDR3 is TGTGCCAGCAGCTTGTTTACAGGACAGCGATACAATGAGCAGTTCTTC.

The V gene is TRBV19, the J gene TRBJ1-1; D is perhaps TRBD1 (6 bases). Germline values: CDR1 LNHDA, CDR2 SQIVND (reference sequence). This CDR3 is built from 12 residues. V was trimmed by 1 base and J by 11 bases, leaving 11 bases between them. For the CDR3, the DNA is TGTGCCAGTAGTATAGGGGCAGGGGAGGCTTTCTTT. It translates to CASSIGAGEAFF.

This clone was detected a few times. The chain has TRBV7-7 and TRBJ2-2; tentatively, D is TRBD1 (6 bases). V was cut by 4 bases and J by 1 base, with 10 bases left in between. The CDR3 has 15 amino acids. From germline, CDR1 is SSHAT and CDR2 FNYEAQ (reference sequence). The CDR3 loop is CASSSGTLNTGELFF. The CDR3 coding sequence is TGTGCCAGCAGCTCAGGGACATTGAACACCGGGGAGCTGTTTTTT.